The entry below gives a single T cell receptor beta chain sequence along with its context. Its specificity is not known. Profiled with immunoSEQ multiplex PCR; TCRdb holds only in-frame clones, not every one. This table has about 110,000 clones, around 92% appearing once. Germline V gene lookup returns CDR1 KGHSH and CDR2 LQKENI. The CDR3 covers 17 residues. V gave up 6 bases and J gave up 1 base; unmatched junction bases: 13. These data are taken from a study of T cell responses to AZD1222 COVID-19 vaccine. Findings of the study overall: Donors were chiefly white British, with a greater number of females, and clonal diversity was perhaps underestimated.

The V and J genes are TRBV18 and TRBJ1-1; TRBD1 matches 8 bases. This clonotype originated in an adult in good health. The sample in question was peripheral blood, obtained on day 0 of AZD1222 vaccination. The CDR3 DNA sequence: TGTGCCAGCTCCCTGGCGCAGGGGGCCCCCTCGAACACTGAAGCTTTCTTT. Translating gives CASSLAQGAPSNTEAFF.